Below are 3 T cell receptor beta chains sequenced from a single sample in a study of blood T cell repertoires in COVID-19. This table comes from immunoSEQ multiplex PCR, and its TCRdb copy is limited to in-frame clones, with some not included. Here the sample spans 310,000 or so clones, about nine tenths being singletons. The specimen sequenced was peripheral blood. The receptors originated from a man aged 50 to 59 with active or convalescent COVID-19.

The V and J genes are TRBV9 and TRBJ1-2; 8 nucleotides line up with TRBD1. Germline loops: CDR1 SGDLS, CDR2 YYNGEE. The CDR3 covers 15 residues. The V gene end was trimmed by 4 bases and the J gene end by 4 bases; junction bases not matched to a gene: 9. CDR3 nucleotide sequence: TGTGCCAGCAGCACCCGGGACAGGCTCATCTATGGCTACACCTTC. It encodes CASSTRDRLIYGYTF.

The chain uses TRBV7-9 and TRBJ2-7; 10 bases are shared with TRBD1. V was pared by 5 bases and J by 3 bases, with 4 bases of the junction left unmatched. The CDR3 is 14 residues long. Germline CDR1 SEHNR, CDR2 FQNEAQ (reference sequence). The chain's CDR3 is CASSPRTGGYEQYF. CDR3 in DNA: TGTGCCAGCAGCCCCCGGACAGGGGGCTACGAGCAGTACTTC. Based on the CDR3 plus reference TRBV7-9 and TRBJ2-7, the full variable domain is DTGVSQNPRHKITKRGQNVTFRCDPISEHNRLYWYRQTLGQGPEFLTYFQNEAQLEKSRLLSDRFSAERPKGSFSTLEIQRTEQGDSAMYLCASSPRTGGYEQYFGPGTRLTVT.

The chain recombines TRBV28 with TRBJ1-2; weak D call: TRBD1 (5 bases). V dropped 7 bases and J dropped 8 bases, with 20 bases sitting between them. From germline, CDR1 is MDHEN and CDR2 SYDVKM. This CDR3 region has 14 residues. In DNA, the CDR3 is TGTGCCAGCACGGAGGGAAGCTCCTGGGGCGGCTACACCTTC. This sequence encodes CASTEGSSWGGYTF.